The 12 T cell receptor beta chains below were found in one sample sequenced in a study of Graves' ophthalmopathy and Graves' hyperthyroidism. The study amplified TCR beta CDR3 regions using RNA transcripts. RT-PCR in the first round used HTBI primers; a second-round multiplex PCR followed. TCRdb re-called the multiplex PCR reads with MiXCR, one entry per CDR3 protein. The sample includes about 390,000 distinct CDR3 sequences, about 15% of them seen just once. Sequencing was carried out using peripheral blood. These receptors all come from an adult woman with stable Graves' hyperthyroidism.

The table lists this clonotype with many counts. J is TRBJ2-5 and V is TRBV20-1; the D gene is possibly TRBD1 (6 bases). CDR3 length: 14 amino acids. CDR1 is DFQATT and CDR2 is SNEGSKA in the germline V gene (reference sequence). V dropped 6 bases and J dropped 5 bases, with 19 bases sitting between them. For the CDR3, the DNA is TGCAGTGCCGCCCCCGAGGGGGTCGGTGAGACCCAGTACTTC. It specifies CSAAPEGVGETQYF.

Points on this clonotype: The final CDR3 position lacks the conserved phenylalanine or tryptophan, pointing to a likely read error. This chain's CDR3 is CSATSPGAPETQYI. The CDR3 DNA sequence: TGCAGCGCCACTTCCCCCGGGGCACCCGAGACCCAGTACATC. J is TRBJ2-5 and V is TRBV29-1; D may be TRBD1 or TRBD2 (5 bases each). The CDR3 loop spans 14 amino acids. V lost 7 bases and J lost 5, with 20 bases in between. Looked up from germline, CDR1 is SQVTM and CDR2 is ANQGSEA.

In this sample, this clonotype turned up many times. The V call is TRBV7-8, the J call TRBJ2-5, with TRBD2 matching over 10 bases. J lost 3 bases, V lost 4 bases, and 8 bases had no gene match. The length of the CDR3 is 16 residues. Germline V gene sequence: CDR1 SGHVS, CDR2 FQNEAQ. For the CDR3, the DNA is TGTGCCAGCAGCTCCTCAAGCGGGAGGGTGGAAGAGACCCAGTACTTC. Translation gives CASSSSSGRVEETQYF.

This clonotype was seen repeatedly, ten times or more. The rearrangement links TRBV6-1 to TRBJ1-1; 9 bases map to TRBD1. Germline loops: CDR1 MNHNS, CDR2 SASEGT. Trimming cost V 4 bases and J 11 bases; bases outside gene matches: 11. This CDR3 region has 14 residues. This chain's CDR3 is CASSGRGQGRLAFF. The CDR3 nucleotides are TGTGCCAGCAGTGGCCGGGGACAGGGTCGATTGGCTTTCTTT.

The chain has TRBV2 and TRBJ2-4; TRBD2 might be the D (6 bases). The V end lost 8 bases, the J end lost 7 bases, and 12 bases lay between the germline ends. Germline CDR1 reads SNHLY; CDR2 reads FYNNEI. There are 12 residues in the CDR3. CDR3 bases: TGTGCCAGCGGCAGTGGGGGGAACATTCAGTACTTC. Protein sequence: CASGSGGNIQYF.

This clonotype was seen at least ten times. The chain uses TRBV14 and TRBJ1-5; D is ambiguous. Germline lookup yields CDR1 SGHDN and CDR2 FVKESK. Trimming took off 2 bases at V and 4 bases at J, with 12 bases between the two ends. This CDR3 comprises 15 residues. The chain's CDR3 is CASSQRTGSNQPQHF. CDR3 sequence (DNA): TGTGCCAGCAGCCAACGGACGGGTTCTAATCAGCCCCAGCATTTT.

This clonotype was found many times. The chain recombines TRBV27 with TRBJ2-5; 8 bases are a match to TRBD1. The CDR3 consists of 15 residues. V was pared by 1 base and J by 4 bases, with 5 bases of the junction left unmatched. Germline CDR1 and CDR2: MNHEY and SMNVEV (reference sequence). The CDR3 bases are TGTGCCAGCAGTTTATGGACAGGGAAAGTAGAGACCCAGTACTTC. Translating gives CASSLWTGKVETQYF.

As to this clonotype: A much bigger clone sits one base away, suggesting this may be a read error. V and J are TRBV20-1 and TRBJ2-2; 11 nucleotides match TRBD1. After removal of 4 bases from V and 7 bases from J, the junction contained 8 bases not matched to a gene. The CDR3 is 15 amino acids. Germline CDR1 reads DFQATT; CDR2 reads SNEGSKA (reference sequence). CDR3 amino acids: CSAKLGQGGIGELFF. The CDR3 bases are TGCAGTGCTAAGCTGGGACAGGGGGGGATCGGGGAGCTGTTTTTT.

This clonotype appeared many times. The chain links TRBV24-1 to TRBJ1-5, with TRBD1 matching 11 bases. This CDR3 is built from 16 residues. CDR1 KGHDR and CDR2 SFDVKD come from the germline V gene. J lost 6 bases, V lost 10 bases, and 13 bases had no gene match. CDR3 sequence: CATQETGTGGSQPQHF. CDR3 in DNA: TGTGCCACTCAGGAAACCGGGACAGGGGGATCTCAGCCCCAGCATTTT.

This clonotype was observed at least ten times. The rearrangement links TRBV6-1 to TRBJ2-1; D remains unclear. Germline V CDR1 and CDR2: MNHNS, SASEGT. V was pared by 3 bases and J by 0 bases, with 9 bases between. The CDR3 runs to 15 residues. The CDR3 nucleotides read TGTGCCAGCAGTGAGTGGCATCTCTCCTACAATGAGCAGTTCTTC. Its protein product is CASSEWHLSYNEQFF.

This clonotype was counted many times. V is TRBV12-5 and J is TRBJ2-5; 7 bases are shared with TRBD1. The CDR3 is made up of 17 amino acids. Trimming at V came to 1 base and at J to 6 bases, leaving 14 bases not matched to a gene. Germline loops: CDR1 LGHNT, CDR2 FRNRAP. The CDR3 here is CASGLGTDRTLAKTQYF. As DNA, the CDR3 is TGTGCTAGTGGTTTGGGGACGGACAGGACCCTGGCGAAGACCCAGTACTTC.

Only a few counts were recorded for this clonotype. The chain couples TRBV28 to TRBJ2-5; 10 bases map to TRBD2. Trimming cost V 7 bases and J 2 bases; bases outside gene matches: 10. The CDR3 extends over 16 amino acids. Per germline, CDR1 MDHEN and CDR2 SYDVKM. As DNA, the CDR3 is TGTGCCAGCATGGGAACTAGCGGGGCGGAACAAGAGACCCAGTACTTC. Translating it yields CASMGTSGAEQETQYF. The whole variable domain, remainder taken from reference TRBV28 and TRBJ2-5, is DVKVTQSSRYLVKRTGEKVFLECVQDMDHENMFWYRQDPGLGLRLIYFSYDVKMKEKGDIPEGYSVSREKKERFSLILESASTNQTSMYLCASMGTSGAEQETQYFGPGTRLLVL.